The TCR beta chain under discussion was sequenced for a study of blood T cell repertoires in COVID-19. Overall study context: Samples representing acute and convalescent COVID-19 were sourced from the United States, Italy and Spain. Sources were T cells, B-cell-depleted T cells, or PBMCs; the material itself was cDNA or gDNA.

Study processing details: Cell counts per sample came from amplifying reference gene primers. Method: immunoSEQ multiplex PCR; TCRdb's copy keeps in-frame clones and lacks some. Clone size and the V and J calls come from that table; the DNA yielded D and trimming. The repertoire includes about 150,000 clones, approximately 90% of them detected once, and just under 0.95% sits in the top ten. The specimen sequenced was peripheral blood. The receptor was derived from a woman between 50 and 59 years old with acute or convalescent COVID-19.

The CDR3 reads CASSSPRGGARGNEQFF. The CDR3, as DNA: TGTGCCAGCAGCTCCCCCCGCGGGGGGGCCAGGGGCAATGAGCAGTTCTTC. The chain employs TRBV7-3 and TRBJ2-1, with TRBD2 matching 9 bases. The CDR3 totals 17 residues. The junction had 13 bases not matched to a gene; V was cut back by 4 bases and J by 6 bases. Germline V gene sequence: CDR1 SGHTA, CDR2 FQGTGA.